One and the same sample provided the 30 T cell receptor beta chains below, sequenced in a study of blood T cell repertoires in COVID-19 (dated by TCRdb to the early 2020s). Library preparation was by the immunoSEQ multiplex PCR assay. Drawn from immuneACCESS, this table holds only the in-frame rearrangements with V and J called that TCRdb kept. Clones are partly lost; checked studies trace under half to an unresolved V gene and leave the rest unexplained. The sample includes 380,000 or so clones, with 89% observed a single time. The top ten clones comprise around 1.2% of the sample. The material sequenced was peripheral blood. Source of these receptors: a man aged 40-55 years with acute or convalescent COVID-19.

V is TRBV19 and J is TRBJ1-5, with 10 bases aligning to TRBD1. V shed 4 bases and J 3 bases; nucleotides not matched to a gene: 6. CDR1 LNHDA and CDR2 SQIVND come from the germline V gene (reference sequence). The CDR3 runs 16 residues. The CDR3 protein is CASSSMDRGDNQPQHF. Here the CDR3 DNA reads TGTGCCAGTAGTAGCATGGACAGGGGGGACAATCAGCCCCAGCATTTT.

This chain uses TRBV6-5 with TRBJ2-3, with 7 bases aligning to TRBD1. This CDR3 is built from 14 residues. Germline CDR1 MNHEY, CDR2 SVGAGI. Trimming at V came to 5 bases and at J to 6 bases, leaving 8 bases not matched to a gene. The CDR3 DNA is TGTGCCAGCAGTACCTCGGACAGGAGCGATACGCAGTATTTT. It translates to CASSTSDRSDTQYF.

V gene TRBV7-2 combines with J gene TRBJ1-6; D is ambiguous. Germline V gene lookup returns CDR1 SGHTA and CDR2 FQGNSA. With 6 bases removed from V and 0 bases from J, the gap between germline ends came to 15 bases. The CDR3 spans 17 residues. The CDR3 DNA sequence: TGTGCCAGCAGTACCCAGTCCGGGAGCTCCTATAATTCACCCCTCCACTTT. Its translation is CASSTQSGSSYNSPLHF.

This rearrangement joins TRBV6-5 to TRBJ1-1, with D hard to call. Germline V gene sequence: CDR1 MNHEY, CDR2 SVGAGI. V lost 5 bases and J 6 bases, leaving 10 bases between the germline ends. The CDR3 is made up of 12 amino acids. The chain's CDR3 is CASSRSESEAFF. In nucleotides, the CDR3 is TGTGCCAGCAGTAGATCAGAATCTGAAGCTTTCTTT.

In its sample, this clone was seen once. The chain has TRBV4-1 and TRBJ1-6, with D unclear. V was trimmed by 4 bases and J by 6 bases, leaving 13 bases between them. This CDR3 region has 15 residues. Germline lookup yields CDR1 MGHRA and CDR2 YSYEKL. The CDR3 spells CASSRPEGSNSPLHF. The CDR3 nucleotides read TGCGCCAGCAGCCGACCTGAAGGGAGTAATTCACCCCTCCACTTT.

This rearrangement joins TRBV5-6 to TRBJ2-7; maybe TRBD2 (5 bases). Germline assignment: CDR1 SGHDT and CDR2 YYEEEE. CDR3 size: 15 residues. The V and J ends lost 3 bases and 5 bases respectively, with 18 bases between them. The CDR3 nucleotides read TGTGCCAGCAGCTCCTTGTACGGGGAGTCCCACGAGCAGTACTTC. This translates into CASSSLYGESHEQYF.

The CDR3 DNA sequence: TGTGCCAGCAGTTCCACTACCTATGGCTACACCTTC. Encoded protein: CASSSTTYGYTF. The rearrangement links TRBV28 to TRBJ1-2; D remains ambiguous. Trimming removed 4 bases from V and 4 bases from J, with 7 bases in between. CDR1 is MDHEN and CDR2 is SYDVKM in the germline V gene. CDR3 length: 12 residues.

The chain joins TRBV30 to TRBJ2-6; D perhaps matches TRBD1 (6 bases). V was shortened by 5 bases and J by 0 bases, with 11 bases between the two germline ends. Germline V gene sequence: CDR1 GTSNPN, CDR2 SVGIG (reference sequence). This CDR3 comprises 15 residues. This CDR3 is CAWEGHPSGANVLTF. In DNA form, the CDR3 reads TGTGCCTGGGAGGGACATCCCTCTGGGGCCAACGTCCTGACTTTC. The entire variable domain, with the rest obtained from reference TRBV30 and TRBJ2-6, is as follows: SQTIHQWPATLVQPVGSPLSLECTVEGTSNPNLYWYRQAAGRGLQLLFYSVGIGQISSEVPQNLSASRPQDRQFILSSKKLLLSDSGFYLCAWEGHPSGANVLTFGAGSRLTVL.

The chain employs TRBV18 and TRBJ1-1; D gene ambiguous. The V gene lost 2 bases and the J gene lost 4 bases, with 5 bases spanning the gap. Germline V gives CDR1 KGHSH, CDR2 LQKENI. The CDR3 loop spans 12 amino acids. For the CDR3, the DNA is TGTGCCAGCTCACCAGAGGCCACTGAAGCTTTCTTT. Translating it yields CASSPEATEAFF.

The genes are TRBV28 and TRBJ2-6; D is uncertain. The CDR3 consists of 16 residues. The V gene lost 2 bases and the J gene lost 3 bases, with 11 bases spanning the gap. Germline V CDR1 and CDR2: MDHEN, SYDVKM. Here the CDR3 DNA reads TGTGCCAGCAGTTTAGGAGTTGGGTTTGGGGCCAACGTCCTGACTTTC. It encodes CASSLGVGFGANVLTF.

The chain links TRBV11-2 to TRBJ2-1; 9 bases agree with TRBD1. The CDR3 has 15 amino acids. The V and J ends lost 7 bases and 1 base, in that order; junction bases with no gene match: 5. Per germline, CDR1 SGHAT and CDR2 FQNNGV. CDR3: CASTIDRGSYNEQFF. The CDR3 DNA reads as TGTGCCAGCACCATCGACAGGGGGTCCTACAATGAGCAGTTCTTC.

The rearrangement links TRBV19 to TRBJ2-1, with 8 bases aligning to TRBD2. The CDR3 covers 17 residues. CDR1 and CDR2 from the germline V gene are LNHDA and SQIVND (reference sequence). V gave up 3 bases and J gave up 5 bases; unmatched junction bases: 12. The CDR3: CASSILVAGSLNNEQFF. The CDR3, as DNA: TGTGCCAGTAGTATCTTGGTAGCGGGGAGCCTAAACAATGAGCAGTTCTTC.

This clone was counted a single time. The chain employs TRBV7-3 and TRBJ2-5, with TRBD2 matching over 7 bases. The CDR3 spans 15 residues. Trimming at V came to 4 bases and at J to 4 bases, leaving 9 bases not matched to a gene. Per germline, CDR1 SGHTA and CDR2 FQGTGA. CDR3 DNA: TGTGCCAGCAGCTCAACAGCAGCGGGAAGAGAGACCCAGTACTTC. It specifies CASSSTAAGRETQYF. Supplemented by reference TRBV7-3 and TRBJ2-5, the full variable domain reads GAGVSQTPSNKVTEKGKYVELRCDPISGHTALYWYRQSLGQGPEFLIYFQGTGAADDSGLPNDRFFAVRPEGSVSTLKIQRTERGDSAVYLCASSSTAAGRETQYFGPGTRLLVL.

The chain joins TRBV19 to TRBJ2-3, with 8 positions matching TRBD1. Germline loops: CDR1 LNHDA, CDR2 SQIVND (reference sequence). The trim removed 6 bases at V and 3 bases at J, leaving 8 bases unmatched. The CDR3 contains 15 residues. CDR3 residues: CASSDPGQVTDTQYF. The CDR3 nucleotides are TGTGCCAGTAGCGACCCGGGACAGGTAACAGATACGCAGTATTTT.

In DNA form, the CDR3 reads TGTGCCAGTAGGGCGGGGACTAGCGGGTCGACCAAAAACATTCAGTACTTC. Protein sequence: CASRAGTSGSTKNIQYF. The chain uses TRBV27 and TRBJ2-4; TRBD2 agrees at 12 bases. V lost 9 bases to trimming and J lost 2 bases; unmatched junction nucleotides: 11. This CDR3 comprises 17 residues. The germline gives CDR1 MNHEY, CDR2 SMNVEV (reference sequence).

This clone was recorded once. The chain uses TRBV4-2 and TRBJ2-7, with 9 bases that match TRBD1. The junction had 1 base not matched to a gene; V was cut back by 1 base and J by 3 bases. CDR3 length: 14 amino acids. CDR1 is LGHNA, CDR2 YNFKEQ, per germline. The CDR3 DNA reads TGTGCCAGCAGCCAAGGACAGGGGGTCTACGAGCAGTACTTC. It codes for CASSQGQGVYEQYF.

The chain uses TRBV19 and TRBJ1-2; TRBD1 might be the D (5 bases). The CDR3 covers 14 residues. With 3 bases removed from V and 4 bases from J, the gap between germline ends came to 12 bases. The germline V gene has CDR1 LNHDA and CDR2 SQIVND (reference sequence). The DNA of the CDR3 is TGTGCCAGTAGTATCGCAGGGATCGGCTATGGCTACACCTTC. Translation gives CASSIAGIGYGYTF. Together with reference TRBV19 and TRBJ1-2, the CDR3 gives the full variable domain: DGGITQSPKYLFRKEGQNVTLSCEQNLNHDAMYWYRQDPGQGLRLIYYSQIVNDFQKGDIAEGYSVSREKKESFPLTVTSAQKNPTAFYLCASSIAGIGYGYTFGSGTRLTVV.

This clone has more than one count but fewer than ten. The chain's CDR3 is CASRRGTGYNEQFF. The CDR3, as DNA: TGTGCCAGCAGGCGTGGGACAGGGTACAATGAGCAGTTCTTC. V usage is TRBV2 and J usage is TRBJ2-1; 9 nucleotides match TRBD1. CDR3 length: 14 residues. Germline V gene data show CDR1 as SNHLY and CDR2 as FYNNEI. V shed 6 bases, J shed 4 bases, and the junction held 4 bases outside the gene matches.

The J gene is TRBJ1-4, the V gene TRBV24-1, with D hard to call. The ends were cut back, 3 bases at V and 8 bases at J, with 18 bases in the middle. From germline, CDR1 is KGHDR and CDR2 SFDVKD. There are 16 residues in the CDR3. The chain's CDR3 is CATSDTRRGEPEKLFF. The CDR3 DNA reads as TGTGCCACCAGTGATACCCGCCGGGGAGAACCAGAAAAACTGTTTTTT.

This chain joins TRBV28 and TRBJ2-1, with D perhaps TRBD1 (6 bases). The CDR3 is made up of 16 amino acids. V was clipped by 6 bases and J by 0 bases, with 15 bases between them. The germline V gene encodes CDR1 MDHEN and CDR2 SYDVKM. The CDR3 here is CASSLSTGISYNEQFF. The CDR3 bases are TGTGCCAGCAGCCTTAGTACAGGGATCTCCTACAATGAGCAGTTCTTC.

The chain employs TRBV9 and TRBJ1-3; D remains ambiguous. With 3 bases removed from V and 0 bases from J, the gap between germline ends came to 13 bases. Germline CDR1 and CDR2: SGDLS and YYNGEE. The CDR3 consists of 16 residues. CDR3 amino acids: CASSAGYGVSGNTIYF. The CDR3 DNA is TGTGCCAGCAGCGCCGGTTACGGGGTCTCTGGAAACACCATATATTTT.

This rearrangement joins TRBV15 to TRBJ1-2; weak D call: TRBD1 (6 bases). Trimming shortened V by 6 bases and J by 8 bases, and 16 bases separated the two germline ends. CDR1 is LNHNV and CDR2 is YYDKDF in the germline V gene (reference sequence). This CDR3 is 13 amino acids long. The CDR3 sequence: CATSPTGLGGYTF. In nucleotides, the CDR3 is TGTGCCACCAGTCCGACAGGTCTGGGGGGCTACACCTTC.

The CDR3 loop reads CASSVGGGNQPQHF. The CDR3 coding sequence is TGTGCCAGCAGCGTGGGGGGAGGCAATCAGCCCCAGCATTTT. The chain couples TRBV3-1 (or the pseudogene TRBV3-2) to TRBJ1-5; possibly TRBD1 for D (5 bases). V was shortened by 5 bases and J by 2 bases, with 10 bases between the two germline ends. The germline V gene encodes CDR1 LGHDT and CDR2 YNNKEL (reference sequence). The CDR3 runs 14 residues.

The chain employs TRBV4-2 and TRBJ2-1; perhaps TRBD2 as D (7 bases). Germline CDR1 and CDR2: LGHNA and YNFKEQ. V was cut by 1 base and J by 3 bases, with 13 bases left in between. The CDR3 is 16 amino acids. The DNA for the CDR3 is TGTGCCAGCAGCCAAGTGGGGGGGGGCATCTACAATGAGCAGTTCTTC. This encodes CASSQVGGGIYNEQFF.

This clone was found a few times. The chain employs TRBV27 and TRBJ2-3; TRBD1 matches at 8 bases. The CDR3 runs 16 residues. The junction had 9 bases not matched to a gene; V was cut back by 6 bases and J by 1 base. Looked up from germline, CDR1 is MNHEY and CDR2 is SMNVEV (reference sequence). This CDR3 reads CASRDLPGQGTDTQYF. DNA of the CDR3: TGTGCCAGCAGGGACTTACCGGGACAGGGCACAGATACGCAGTATTTT.

The chain is built from TRBV5-1 and TRBJ2-2; 8 bases align to TRBD2. V shed 3 bases and J 0 bases; nucleotides not matched to a gene: 4. The germline gives CDR1 SGHRS, CDR2 YFSETQ. This CDR3 is 16 amino acids long. CDR3 sequence: CASSSERGSNTGELFF. The CDR3 nucleotides read TGCGCCAGCAGCTCTGAGCGGGGGTCGAACACCGGGGAGCTGTTTTTT.

The rearrangement uses TRBV28 and TRBJ2-3, with 8 bases aligning to TRBD1. The V gene's germline CDR1 is MDHEN and CDR2 SYDVKM. This CDR3 region has 14 residues. V shed 9 bases and J 6 bases; nucleotides not matched to a gene: 11. The CDR3 reads CASVLDRATDTQYF. The DNA of the CDR3 is TGTGCCAGTGTCCTGGACAGGGCAACGGATACGCAGTATTTT.

The V call is TRBV11-2, the J call TRBJ2-2; 8 bases agree with TRBD1. J gave up 5 bases and V 4 bases, and 15 bases lay outside the gene matches. CDR1 is SGHAT and CDR2 is FQNNGV in the germline V gene. The CDR3 contains 18 residues. CDR3 sequence: CASSYAPIGTGPTGELFF. The CDR3, as DNA: TGTGCCAGCAGCTACGCCCCGATCGGGACAGGCCCTACCGGGGAGCTGTTTTTT.

The rearrangement joins TRBV11-3 to TRBJ1-1; D may be TRBD1 (6 bases). The V end was cut by 5 bases, the J end by 4 bases, with 11 bases between. Looked up from germline, CDR1 is SGHNT and CDR2 is YENEEA. CDR3 length: 13 amino acids. The CDR3 here is CASSLSQGTEAFF. The CDR3 DNA reads TGTGCCAGCAGCCTATCACAGGGCACTGAAGCTTTCTTT.

The V gene is TRBV27, the J gene TRBJ2-5; 7 nucleotides align to TRBD2. The CDR3 is 14 residues long. V lost 8 bases and J lost 5; bases outside the gene matches: 11. The germline V gene has CDR1 MNHEY and CDR2 SMNVEV (reference sequence). CDR3 loop: CASGDLQGGETQYF. CDR3 DNA: TGTGCCAGCGGGGATTTGCAGGGAGGGGAGACCCAGTACTTC.